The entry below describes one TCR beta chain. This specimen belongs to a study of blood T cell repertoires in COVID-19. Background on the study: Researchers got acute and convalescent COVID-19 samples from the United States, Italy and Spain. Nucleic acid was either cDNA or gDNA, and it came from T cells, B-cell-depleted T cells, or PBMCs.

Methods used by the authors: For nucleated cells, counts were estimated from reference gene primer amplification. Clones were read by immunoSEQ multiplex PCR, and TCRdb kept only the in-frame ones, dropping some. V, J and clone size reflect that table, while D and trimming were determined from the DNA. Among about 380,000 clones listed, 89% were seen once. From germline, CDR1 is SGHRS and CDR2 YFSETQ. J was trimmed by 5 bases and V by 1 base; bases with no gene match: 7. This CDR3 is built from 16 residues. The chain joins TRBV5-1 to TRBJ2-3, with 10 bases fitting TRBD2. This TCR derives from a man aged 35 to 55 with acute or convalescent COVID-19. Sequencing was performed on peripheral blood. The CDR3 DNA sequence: TGCGCCAGCAGCTTGCCTTCTCGGACTAGCGGAGATACGCAGTATTTT. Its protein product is CASSLPSRTSGDTQYF.